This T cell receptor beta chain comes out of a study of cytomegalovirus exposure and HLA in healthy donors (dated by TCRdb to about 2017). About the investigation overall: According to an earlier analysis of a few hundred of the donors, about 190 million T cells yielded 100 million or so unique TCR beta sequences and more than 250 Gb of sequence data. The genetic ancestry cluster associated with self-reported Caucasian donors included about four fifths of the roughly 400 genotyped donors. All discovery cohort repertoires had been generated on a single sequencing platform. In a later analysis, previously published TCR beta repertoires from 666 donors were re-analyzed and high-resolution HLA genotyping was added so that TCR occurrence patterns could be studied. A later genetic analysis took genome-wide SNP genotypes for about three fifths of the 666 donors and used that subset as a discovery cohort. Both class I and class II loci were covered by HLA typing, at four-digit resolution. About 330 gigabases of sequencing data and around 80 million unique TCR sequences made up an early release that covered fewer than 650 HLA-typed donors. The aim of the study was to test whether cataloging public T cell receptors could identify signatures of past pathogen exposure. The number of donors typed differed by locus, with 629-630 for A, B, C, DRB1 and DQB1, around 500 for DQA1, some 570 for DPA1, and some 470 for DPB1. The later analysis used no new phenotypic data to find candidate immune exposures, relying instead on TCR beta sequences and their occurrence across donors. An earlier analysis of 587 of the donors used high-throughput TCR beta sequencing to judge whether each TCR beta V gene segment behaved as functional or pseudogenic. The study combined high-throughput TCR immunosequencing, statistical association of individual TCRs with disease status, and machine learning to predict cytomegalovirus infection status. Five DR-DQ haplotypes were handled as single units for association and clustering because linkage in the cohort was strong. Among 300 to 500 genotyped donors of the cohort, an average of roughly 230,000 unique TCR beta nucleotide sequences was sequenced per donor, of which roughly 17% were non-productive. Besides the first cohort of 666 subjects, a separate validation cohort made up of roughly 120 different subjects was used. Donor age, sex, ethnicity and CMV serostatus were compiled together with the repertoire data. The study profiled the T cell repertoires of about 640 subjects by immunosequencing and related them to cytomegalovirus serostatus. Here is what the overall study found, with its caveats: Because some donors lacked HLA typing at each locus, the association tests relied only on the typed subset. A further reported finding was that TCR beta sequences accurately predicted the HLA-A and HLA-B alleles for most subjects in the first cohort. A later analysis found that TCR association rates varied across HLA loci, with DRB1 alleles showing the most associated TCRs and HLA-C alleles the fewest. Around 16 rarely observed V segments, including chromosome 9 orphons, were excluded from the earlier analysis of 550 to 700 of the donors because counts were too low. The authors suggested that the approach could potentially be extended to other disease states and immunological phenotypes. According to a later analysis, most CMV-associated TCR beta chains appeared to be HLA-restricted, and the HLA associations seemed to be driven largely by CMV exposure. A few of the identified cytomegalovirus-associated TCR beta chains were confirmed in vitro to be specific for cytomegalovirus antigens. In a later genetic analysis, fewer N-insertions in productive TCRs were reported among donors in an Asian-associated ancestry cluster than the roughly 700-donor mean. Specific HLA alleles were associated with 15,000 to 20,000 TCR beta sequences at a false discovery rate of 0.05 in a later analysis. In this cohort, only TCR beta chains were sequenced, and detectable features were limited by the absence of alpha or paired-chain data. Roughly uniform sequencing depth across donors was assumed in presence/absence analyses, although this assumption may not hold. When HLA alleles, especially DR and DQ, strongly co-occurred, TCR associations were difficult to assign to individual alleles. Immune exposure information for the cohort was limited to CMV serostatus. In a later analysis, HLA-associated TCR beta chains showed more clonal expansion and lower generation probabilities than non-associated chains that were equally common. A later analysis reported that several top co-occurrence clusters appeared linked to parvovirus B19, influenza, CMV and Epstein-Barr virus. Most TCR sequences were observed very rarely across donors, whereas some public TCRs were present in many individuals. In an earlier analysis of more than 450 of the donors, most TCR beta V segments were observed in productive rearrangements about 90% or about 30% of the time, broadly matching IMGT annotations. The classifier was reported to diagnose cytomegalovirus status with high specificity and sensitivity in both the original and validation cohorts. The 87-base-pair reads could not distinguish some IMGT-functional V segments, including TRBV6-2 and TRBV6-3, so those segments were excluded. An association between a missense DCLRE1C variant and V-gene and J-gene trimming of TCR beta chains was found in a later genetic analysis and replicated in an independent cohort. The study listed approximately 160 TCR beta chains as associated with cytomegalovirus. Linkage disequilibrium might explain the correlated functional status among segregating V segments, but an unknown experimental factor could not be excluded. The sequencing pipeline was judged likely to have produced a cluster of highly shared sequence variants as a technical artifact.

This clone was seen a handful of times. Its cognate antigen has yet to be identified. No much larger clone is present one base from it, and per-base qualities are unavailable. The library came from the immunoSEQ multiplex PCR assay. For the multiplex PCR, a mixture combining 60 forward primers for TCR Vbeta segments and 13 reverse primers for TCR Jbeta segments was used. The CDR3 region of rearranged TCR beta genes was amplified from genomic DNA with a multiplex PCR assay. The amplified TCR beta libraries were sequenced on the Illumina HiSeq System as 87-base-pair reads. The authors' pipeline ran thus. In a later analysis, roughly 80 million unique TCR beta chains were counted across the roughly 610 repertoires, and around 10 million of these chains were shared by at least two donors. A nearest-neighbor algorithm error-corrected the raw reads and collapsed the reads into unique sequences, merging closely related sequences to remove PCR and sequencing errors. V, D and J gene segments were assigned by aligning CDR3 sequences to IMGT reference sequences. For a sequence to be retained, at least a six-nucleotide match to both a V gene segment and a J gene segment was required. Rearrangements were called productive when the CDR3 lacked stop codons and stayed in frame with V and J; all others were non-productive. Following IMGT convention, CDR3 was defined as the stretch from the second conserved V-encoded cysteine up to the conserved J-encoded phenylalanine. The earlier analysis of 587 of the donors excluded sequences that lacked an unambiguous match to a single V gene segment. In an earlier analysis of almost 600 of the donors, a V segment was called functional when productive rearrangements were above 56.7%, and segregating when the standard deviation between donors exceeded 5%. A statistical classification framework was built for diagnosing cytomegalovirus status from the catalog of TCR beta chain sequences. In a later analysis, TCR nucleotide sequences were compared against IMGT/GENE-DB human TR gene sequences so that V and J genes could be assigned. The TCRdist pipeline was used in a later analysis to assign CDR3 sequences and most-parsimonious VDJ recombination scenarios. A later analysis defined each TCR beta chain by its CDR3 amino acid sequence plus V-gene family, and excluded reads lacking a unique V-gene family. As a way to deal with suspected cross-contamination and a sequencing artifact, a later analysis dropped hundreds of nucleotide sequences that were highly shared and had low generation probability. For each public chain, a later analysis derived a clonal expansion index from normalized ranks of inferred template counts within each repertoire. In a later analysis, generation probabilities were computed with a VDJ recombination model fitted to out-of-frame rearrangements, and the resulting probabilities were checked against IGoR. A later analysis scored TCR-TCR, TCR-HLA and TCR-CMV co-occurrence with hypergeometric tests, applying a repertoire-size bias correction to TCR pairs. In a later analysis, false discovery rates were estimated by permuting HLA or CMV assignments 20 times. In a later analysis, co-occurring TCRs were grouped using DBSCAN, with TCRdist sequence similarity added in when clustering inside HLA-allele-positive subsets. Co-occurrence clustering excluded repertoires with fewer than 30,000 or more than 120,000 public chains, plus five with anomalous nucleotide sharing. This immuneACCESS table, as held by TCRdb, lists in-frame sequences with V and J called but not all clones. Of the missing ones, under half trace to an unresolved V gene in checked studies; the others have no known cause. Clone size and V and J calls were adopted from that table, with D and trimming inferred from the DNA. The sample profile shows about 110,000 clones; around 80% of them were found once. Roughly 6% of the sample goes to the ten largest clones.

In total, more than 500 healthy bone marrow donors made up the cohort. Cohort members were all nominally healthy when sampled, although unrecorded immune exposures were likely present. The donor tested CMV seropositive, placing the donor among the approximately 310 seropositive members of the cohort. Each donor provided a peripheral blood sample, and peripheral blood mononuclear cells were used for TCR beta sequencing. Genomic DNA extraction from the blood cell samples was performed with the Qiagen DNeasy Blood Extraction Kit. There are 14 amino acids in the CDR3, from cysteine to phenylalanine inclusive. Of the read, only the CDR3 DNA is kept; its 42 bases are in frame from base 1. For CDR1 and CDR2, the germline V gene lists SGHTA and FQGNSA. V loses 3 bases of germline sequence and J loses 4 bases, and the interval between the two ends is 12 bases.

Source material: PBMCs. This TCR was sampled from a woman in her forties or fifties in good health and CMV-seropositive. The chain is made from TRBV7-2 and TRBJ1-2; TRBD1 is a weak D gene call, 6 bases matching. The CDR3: CASSFQGGVYGYTF. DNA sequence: TGTGCCAGCAGCTTCCAAGGGGGGGTCTATGGCTACACCTTC.